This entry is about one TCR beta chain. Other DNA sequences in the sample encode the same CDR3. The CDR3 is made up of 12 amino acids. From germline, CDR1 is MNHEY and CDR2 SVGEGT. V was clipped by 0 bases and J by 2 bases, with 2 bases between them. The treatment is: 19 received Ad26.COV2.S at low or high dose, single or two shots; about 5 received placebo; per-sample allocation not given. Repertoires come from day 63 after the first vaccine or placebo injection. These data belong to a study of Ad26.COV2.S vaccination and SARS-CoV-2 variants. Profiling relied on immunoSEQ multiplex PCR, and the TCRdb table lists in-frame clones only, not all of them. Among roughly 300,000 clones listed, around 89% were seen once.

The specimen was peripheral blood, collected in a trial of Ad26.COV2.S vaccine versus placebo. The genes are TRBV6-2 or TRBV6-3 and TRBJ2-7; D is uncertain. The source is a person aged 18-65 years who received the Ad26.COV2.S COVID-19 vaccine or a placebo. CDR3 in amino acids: CASSYSPYEQYF. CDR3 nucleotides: TGTGCCAGCAGTTACTCTCCCTACGAGCAGTACTTC.